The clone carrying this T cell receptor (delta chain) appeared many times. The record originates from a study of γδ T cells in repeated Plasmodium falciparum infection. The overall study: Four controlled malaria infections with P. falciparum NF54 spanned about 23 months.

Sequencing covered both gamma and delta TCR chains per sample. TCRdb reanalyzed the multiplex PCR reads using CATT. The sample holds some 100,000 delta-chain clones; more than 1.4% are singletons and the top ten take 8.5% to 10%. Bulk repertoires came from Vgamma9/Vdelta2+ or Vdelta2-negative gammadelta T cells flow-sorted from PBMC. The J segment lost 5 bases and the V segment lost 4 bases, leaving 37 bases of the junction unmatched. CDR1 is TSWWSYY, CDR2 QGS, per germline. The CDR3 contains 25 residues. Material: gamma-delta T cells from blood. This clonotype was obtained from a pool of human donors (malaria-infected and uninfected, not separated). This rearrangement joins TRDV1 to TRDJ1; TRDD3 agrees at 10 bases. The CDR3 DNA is TGTGCTCTTGGGGTGCCACTTCCCGTACTGGGGGATTATTCAGCCGCAGGGCAGCATCCTGATAAACTCATCTTT. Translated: CALGVPLPVLGDYSAAGQHPDKLIF.